This passage covers 27 T cell receptor beta chains from one sample sequenced in a study of control samples from healthy donors and cancer patients. TCRdb's table, derived via immunoSEQ multiplex PCR, lists solely in-frame clones and lacks some. The sample carries 100,000 to 150,000 clones, around 87% recorded once. Sequencing was done on a sample of blood. These receptors all come from a man aged 55 to 69 in good health.

The chain carries TRBV9 and TRBJ2-2; possible D gene TRBD2, 6 bases. V gave up 5 bases and J gave up 5 bases, with 13 bases separating them. CDR1 is SGDLS and CDR2 is YYNGEE in the germline V gene. This CDR3 region has 14 residues. The CDR3: CASSRLGSTGELFF. For the CDR3, the DNA is TGTGCCAGCAGTCGACTAGGAAGTACCGGGGAGCTGTTTTTT.

Comments on this clone: This sample also contains other DNA sequences that code for the same CDR3. The chain combines TRBV28 with TRBJ1-2; unclear D gene. Trimming removed 4 bases from V and 5 bases from J, with 5 bases in between. Germline CDR1 is MDHEN and CDR2 is SYDVKM. The CDR3 extends over 11 amino acids. This CDR3 is CASSSGYGYTF. The CDR3 nucleotides are TGTGCCAGCAGTTCCGGATATGGCTACACCTTC.

The sample holds a few counts of this clone. V and J are TRBV10-1 and TRBJ2-1; TRBD1 agrees at 8 bases. V shed 3 bases, J shed 7 bases, and the junction held 8 bases outside the gene matches. The V gene's germline CDR1 is WNHNN and CDR2 SYGVQD (reference sequence). The CDR3 has 15 amino acids. CDR3 region: CASSDYAGGPNEQFF. The CDR3 nucleotides are TGCGCCAGCAGTGACTACGCAGGGGGCCCGAATGAGCAGTTCTTC.

V gene TRBV19 combines with J gene TRBJ2-6, with D possibly being TRBD1 (6 bases). The V gene lost 8 bases and the J gene lost 0 bases, with 11 bases spanning the gap. Per germline, CDR1 LNHDA and CDR2 SQIVND (reference sequence). The CDR3 runs to 15 residues. In DNA form, the CDR3 reads TGTGCCAGTGATACAGGGCTCTCTGGGGCCAACGTCCTGACTTTC. Its protein product is CASDTGLSGANVLTF.

The V call is TRBV7-8, the J call TRBJ2-4; 10 bases line up with TRBD1. The CDR3 loop spans 19 amino acids. Germline loops: CDR1 SGHVS, CDR2 FQNEAQ. The trim removed 2 bases at V and 4 bases at J, leaving 14 bases unmatched. CDR3 sequence reads: CASSLMKGGQGMLKNIQYF. The DNA of the CDR3 is TGTGCCAGCAGCTTAATGAAAGGGGGACAGGGGATGCTAAAAAACATTCAGTACTTC.

The genes are TRBV5-8 and TRBJ1-6, with D unclear. Trimming shortened V by 3 bases and J by 0 bases, and 4 bases separated the two germline ends. The CDR3 has 14 amino acids. Germline values: CDR1 SGHTS, CDR2 YDEGEE. The CDR3 sequence: CASSWSSYNSPLHF. The DNA for the CDR3 is TGTGCCAGCAGCTGGAGCTCCTATAATTCACCCCTCCACTTT.

This chain joins TRBV19 and TRBJ1-1, with 7 bases that match TRBD1. The germline CDR1 and CDR2 sequences are LNHDA and SQIVND (reference sequence). With V trimmed by 6 bases and J by 3 bases, 10 bases remained unmatched. The CDR3 sequence is 15 residues long. The CDR3 reads CASRDSRDSHTEAFF. The CDR3 DNA reads TGTGCCAGTAGGGACTCCCGGGACAGCCACACTGAAGCTTTCTTT.

This chain links TRBV4-2 with TRBJ2-3, with no clear D. The germline V gene encodes CDR1 LGHNA and CDR2 YNFKEQ. V lost 7 bases, J lost 6 bases, and 14 bases lay in between. This CDR3 spans 13 amino acids. The CDR3 spells CASNLVGLDTQYF. CDR3 bases: TGTGCCAGCAACCTAGTTGGGTTGGATACGCAGTATTTT.

This sequence joins TRBV19 and TRBJ1-1, with 7 nucleotides matching TRBD1. V trimming: 9 bases; J trimming: 2 bases; junction bases outside the gene matches: 9. CDR1 and CDR2 from the germline V gene are LNHDA and SQIVND (reference sequence). The CDR3 runs to 14 residues. The CDR3 protein is CASFDRDYNTEAFF. As DNA, the CDR3 is TGTGCCAGCTTCGACAGGGACTATAACACTGAAGCTTTCTTT.

This clone turned up a few times. Here the CDR3 reads CASSFQGGAQPQHF. The CDR3 DNA reads TGTGCCAGCAGTTTTCAGGGGGGAGCTCAGCCCCAGCATTTT. V gene TRBV28 combines with J gene TRBJ1-5; TRBD1 agrees at 7 bases. The germline gives CDR1 MDHEN, CDR2 SYDVKM. The length of the CDR3 is 14 residues. Trimming cost V 3 bases and J 6 bases; bases outside gene matches: 5.

V gene TRBV6-5 combines with J gene TRBJ1-5, with D unresolved. The germline V and J ends were trimmed by 6 bases and 0 bases, with 12 bases remaining between them. From germline, CDR1 is MNHEY and CDR2 SVGAGI. The CDR3 runs to 15 residues. CDR3 protein: CASRHIGVSNQPQHF. CDR3 nucleotide sequence: TGTGCCAGCAGACACATTGGGGTTAGCAATCAGCCCCAGCATTTT.

The V and J genes are TRBV28 and TRBJ2-4; 11 nucleotides line up with TRBD2. Germline CDR1 reads MDHEN; CDR2 reads SYDVKM. The CDR3 has 17 residues. The junction had 7 bases not matched to a gene; V was cut back by 5 bases and J by 1 base. CDR3 coding DNA: TGTGCCAGCAGTAGGGTAGCGGGGGGGTCCGCCAAAAACATTCAGTACTTC. Protein product: CASSRVAGGSAKNIQYF.

J is TRBJ1-2 and V is TRBV28; possibly TRBD1 for D (6 bases). V dropped 3 bases and J dropped 0 bases, with 14 bases sitting between them. The CDR3 length is 16 residues. CDR1 MDHEN and CDR2 SYDVKM come from the germline V gene. For the CDR3, the DNA is TGTGCCAGCAGTTTGGTAGGGGGGATAACTAACTATGGCTACACCTTC. The encoded protein is CASSLVGGITNYGYTF.

This chain connects TRBV5-1 to TRBJ1-4, with unresolved D. V was trimmed by 4 bases and J by 0 bases, leaving 13 bases between them. CDR1 is SGHRS, CDR2 YFSETQ, per germline. CDR3 length: 16 residues. In nucleotides, the CDR3 is TGCGCCAGCAGCGCGGGATCAAAGGCAACTAATGAAAAACTGTTTTTT. Translated: CASSAGSKATNEKLFF. The full variable domain, with the rest looked up from reference TRBV5-1 and TRBJ1-4, is KAGVTQTPRYLIKTRGQQVTLSCSPISGHRSVSWYQQTPGQGLQFLFEYFSETQRNKGNFPGRFSGRQFSNSRSEMNVSTLELGDSALYLCASSAGSKATNEKLFFGSGTQLSVL.

This clone was seen a handful of times. The CDR3 nucleotides read TGCGCCAGCAGACCCGCGGGACAGGGCTACACCGGGGAGCTGTTTTTT. It yields the protein CASRPAGQGYTGELFF. The chain carries TRBV10-1 and TRBJ2-2; TRBD1 aligns across 9 bases. The CDR3 runs 16 residues. Germline CDR1 and CDR2: WNHNN and SYGVQD (reference sequence). V was pared by 6 bases and J by 3 bases, with 8 bases of the junction left unmatched.

This chain uses TRBV27 with TRBJ1-2; D might be TRBD1 (6 bases). The CDR3 covers 16 residues. CDR1 and CDR2 (germline): MNHEY, SMNVEV (reference sequence). The V and J ends lost 2 bases and 4 bases respectively, with 17 bases between them. CDR3 nucleotide sequence: TGTGCCAGCAGTTTAAGCCCTCAGGGGCGAGGCTATGGCTACACCTTC. Amino acid sequence: CASSLSPQGRGYGYTF.

This rearrangement joins TRBV25-1 to TRBJ1-5; D not certain. This CDR3 is built from 12 residues. Germline V gene lookup returns CDR1 MGHDK and CDR2 SYGVNS. Trimming pared 3 bases from V and 5 bases from J, leaving 5 bases between. The CDR3 DNA reads as TGTGCCAGCAGTGACGGTTATCAGCCCCAGCATTTT. It is translated as CASSDGYQPQHF.

The rearrangement links TRBV6-2 or TRBV6-3 to TRBJ1-4; D gene uncertain. Per germline, CDR1 MNHEY and CDR2 SVGEGT. Trimming cost V 4 bases and J 7 bases, with 10 bases left between them. CDR3 size: 13 residues. CDR3 protein: CASSLAGSEKLFF. Here the CDR3 DNA reads TGTGCCAGCAGTTTGGCGGGTTCTGAAAAACTGTTTTTT.

A word on this clone: At one end the junction does not follow the germline gene, possibly because of a read error. V usage is TRBV7-9 and J usage is TRBJ1-1, with D maybe TRBD1 (6 bases). Germline assignment: CDR1 SEHNR and CDR2 FQNEAQ (reference sequence). There are 12 residues in the CDR3. The CDR3 DNA sequence: TGTGCCAGCAGCTTATGGGACACAGAAGCTTTCTTT. This translates into CASSLWDTEAFF.

This clone occurred once. Here the CDR3 DNA reads TGTGCCAGCAACCTGCAGGGCCCAGAGCAGTACTTC. Its translation is CASNLQGPEQYF. V gene TRBV12-3 or TRBV12-4 combines with J gene TRBJ2-7; D possibly corresponds to TRBD1 (5 bases). The V end was cut by 7 bases, the J end by 7 bases, with 14 bases between. This CDR3 comprises 12 residues.

The chain employs TRBV6-2 or TRBV6-3 and TRBJ1-1, with 7 bases matching TRBD1. The J segment lost 3 bases and the V segment lost 2 bases, leaving 6 bases of the junction unmatched. This CDR3 has 15 amino acids. Germline CDR1 reads MNHEY; CDR2 reads SVGEGT. The CDR3 DNA follows: TGTGCCAGCAGTTACCTGGGACAGATAGACACTGAAGCTTTCTTT. Its protein product is CASSYLGQIDTEAFF.

This sequence joins TRBV28 and TRBJ1-2; 7 nucleotides line up with TRBD1. V was pared by 5 bases and J by 0 bases, with 12 bases of the junction left unmatched. CDR1 is MDHEN and CDR2 is SYDVKM in the germline V gene. The CDR3 runs 17 residues. CDR3 sequence reads: CASSLSTGSGANYGYTF. In DNA, the CDR3 is TGTGCCAGCAGTCTATCGACAGGGTCCGGAGCTAACTATGGCTACACCTTC.

Turning to this clone: A junction boundary mismatches the germline segment, possibly from a read error. The chain carries TRBV14 and TRBJ1-1; D is uncertain. Per germline, CDR1 SGHDN and CDR2 FVKESK. This CDR3 is built from 14 residues. CDR3 nucleotides: TGTACCAGCAGCCAAGTCGCGACTAACACTGAAGCTTTCTTT. Amino acids: CTSSQVATNTEAFF.

The V call is TRBV19, the J call TRBJ2-3; 9 positions match TRBD2. Germline loops: CDR1 LNHDA, CDR2 SQIVND (reference sequence). This CDR3 has 16 residues. The junction had 7 bases not matched to a gene; V was cut back by 3 bases and J by 3 bases. The CDR3 protein is CASSIMASGVTDTQYF. The CDR3 DNA is TGTGCCAGTAGTATCATGGCTAGCGGGGTAACAGATACGCAGTATTTT.

Only one count was recorded for this clone. The chain recombines TRBV6-5 with TRBJ1-5, with D perhaps matching TRBD1 (5 bases). Germline-derived CDR1 and CDR2 are MNHEY and SVGAGI. With 6 bases removed from V and 0 bases from J, the gap between germline ends came to 9 bases. This CDR3 contains 14 residues. CDR3 bases: TGTGCCAGCAGCAGGGATTATAGCAATCAGCCCCAGCATTTT. It specifies CASSRDYSNQPQHF.

V and J are TRBV27 and TRBJ2-1; D unresolved. Trimming shortened V by 3 bases and J by 7 bases, and 13 bases separated the two germline ends. This CDR3 has 14 amino acids. Germline-derived CDR1 and CDR2 are MNHEY and SMNVEV (reference sequence). The CDR3 region has the DNA TGTGCCAGCAGTTTCCGGCAGGTTTCGAATGAGCAGTTCTTC. This gives the protein CASSFRQVSNEQFF.

This clone was recorded only once. The rearrangement uses TRBV6-5 and TRBJ2-5, with 10 bases matching TRBD2. The trim removed 2 bases at V and 7 bases at J, leaving 10 bases unmatched. Germline values: CDR1 MNHEY, CDR2 SVGAGI. The CDR3 runs 16 residues. The CDR3 DNA reads as TGTGCCAGCAGTTACAACTCCCTAGCGGGGGAAAGGACCCAGTACTTC. It yields the protein CASSYNSLAGERTQYF.